This T cell receptor beta chain was observed in a study of technical replicates of blood from several donors (dated by TCRdb to the late 2010s). Points on this clone: Which antigen it targets is not known. Base qualities are missing; no much larger clone stands one base away.

The method behind the library was the immunoSEQ multiplex PCR assay. TCRdb carries this immuneACCESS record with in-frame sequences only. Its versions omit some clonotypes, under half of them owing to an unresolved V gene in the studies checked, with the rest unexplained. A total of 55,000 to 80,000 clones appear in this sample, almost 98% of them only once. The ten largest clones take up 0.21% of the sample. The germline V gene (reference sequence) sets CDR1 to SEHNR and CDR2 to FQNEAQ. Counted from cysteine to phenylalanine, this CDR3 has 16 amino acids. CDR3 DNA is the only sequence kept; it has 48 bases, read in frame from the first base. The germline V end is reduced by 6 bases and the J end by 2 bases; junction bases left unmatched: 6.

The clonotype comes from a human donor in good health. The V and J segments used are TRBV7-9 and TRBJ2-1; the junction holds 11 bases that match TRBD1. The sample was T cells isolated from PBMCs. Here the CDR3 is given as CASRKDRGPTYNEQFF. The sequenced DNA: TGTGCCAGCAGAAAGGACAGGGGGCCGACCTACAATGAGCAGTTCTTC.